The 23 T cell receptor beta chains below were found in one sample sequenced in a study of OX40 agonist ivuxolimab in advanced cancers. Measured with immunoSEQ multiplex PCR; TCRdb has only the in-frame clones, and not every one. Here the sample spans about 100,000 clones, around 93% being singletons. Here the sequenced sample was CD4+ or CD8+ T cells sorted from blood, taken in a trial of the OX40 agonist ivuxolimab. These receptors originate from an adult with an advanced solid tumor such as melanoma, head and neck, liver or kidney cancer.

This rearrangement joins TRBV30 to TRBJ1-1; D might be TRBD1 (5 bases). CDR3 length equals 12 residues. V shed 5 bases and J shed 1 base, with 8 bases lying between them. Germline V gives CDR1 GTSNPN, CDR2 SVGIG (reference sequence). This CDR3 reads CAWARGNTEAFF. The CDR3 DNA sequence: TGTGCCTGGGCTAGGGGGAACACTGAAGCTTTCTTT.

This clone was observed a single time. This chain joins TRBV7-6 and TRBJ2-3, with 14 bases matching TRBD2. CDR3 length: 18 amino acids. The V and J ends lost 5 bases and 6 bases, in that order; junction bases with no gene match: 13. Germline CDR1 reads SGHVS; CDR2 reads FNYEAQ. The CDR3 loop reads CASSIPGLAGARRDTQYF. The DNA for the CDR3 is TGTGCCAGCAGCATACCGGGACTAGCGGGAGCCAGGAGGGATACGCAGTATTTT.

The chain has TRBV4-1 and TRBJ2-7; 7 nucleotides line up with TRBD1. The CDR3 consists of 16 residues. J gave up 3 bases and V 4 bases, and 12 bases lay outside the gene matches. The germline V gene has CDR1 MGHRA and CDR2 YSYEKL. This CDR3 reads CASSRPQTGSYYEQYF. The CDR3 nucleotides are TGCGCCAGCAGCCGGCCCCAGACAGGGAGTTACTACGAGCAGTACTTC.

The V gene is TRBV19, the J gene TRBJ1-1; TRBD1 matches 10 bases. Per the germline V gene, CDR1 is LNHDA and CDR2 is SQIVND (reference sequence). J was trimmed by 4 bases and V by 3 bases; bases with no gene match: 8. The CDR3 covers 16 residues. CDR3 loop: CASSMGWTGGATEAFF. The CDR3 region has the DNA TGTGCCAGTAGTATGGGGTGGACAGGGGGTGCCACTGAAGCTTTCTTT.

This chain connects TRBV4-1 to TRBJ1-4; no reliable D call. Deletions cut 0 bases from V and 7 bases from J, with 3 bases between. Germline-derived CDR1 and CDR2 are MGHRA and YSYEKL. CDR3 length equals 12 residues. The CDR3 loop is CASSQDFEKLFF. The CDR3 coding sequence is TGCGCCAGCAGCCAAGACTTTGAAAAACTGTTTTTT.

The V gene is TRBV5-1, the J gene TRBJ1-4; 8 bases fit TRBD1. Germline assignment: CDR1 SGHRS and CDR2 YFSETQ. Germline trimming cut 4 bases from V and 8 bases from J; bases unmatched to any gene: 16. This CDR3 spans 17 amino acids. The CDR3 DNA sequence: TGCGCCAGCAGCACGATTGGGGGGACAGGCCTTGGGGAAAAACTGTTTTTT. This encodes CASSTIGGTGLGEKLFF.

The chain couples TRBV7-9 to TRBJ2-5, with 8 bases aligning to TRBD2. The CDR3 is 18 amino acids. Germline CDR1 and CDR2: SEHNR and FQNEAQ (reference sequence). The ends lost 5 bases at V and 0 bases at J; junction bases unmatched: 14. The CDR3 sequence: CASSQDLRTSTYQETQYF. CDR3 in DNA: TGTGCCAGCAGCCAAGACCTGAGGACTAGCACGTACCAAGAGACCCAGTACTTC. Full variable domain (rest looked up from reference TRBV7-9 and TRBJ2-5): DTGVSQNPRHKITKRGQNVTFRCDPISEHNRLYWYRQTLGQGPEFLTYFQNEAQLEKSRLLSDRFSAERPKGSFSTLEIQRTEQGDSAMYLCASSQDLRTSTYQETQYFGPGTRLLVL.

This clone was observed a single time. The chain combines TRBV4-3 with TRBJ2-2; 15 bases map to TRBD2. From germline, CDR1 is LGHNA and CDR2 YSLEER. V was pared by 1 base and J by 6 bases, with 3 bases of the junction left unmatched. This CDR3 contains 17 residues. The CDR3 region is CASSQGTSGRVPGELFF. In DNA, the CDR3 is TGCGCCAGCAGCCAAGGGACTAGCGGGAGGGTCCCCGGGGAGCTGTTTTTT.

The chain links TRBV7-9 to TRBJ2-7; D unclear. Germline values: CDR1 SEHNR, CDR2 FQNEAQ (reference sequence). The CDR3 has 14 residues. Trimming pared 10 bases from V and 0 bases from J, leaving 16 bases between. CDR3 amino acids: CATTVWSSSYEQYF. CDR3 in DNA: TGTGCCACTACGGTTTGGTCGAGCTCCTACGAGCAGTACTTC. The variable domain in full, with the rest retrieved from reference TRBV7-9 and TRBJ2-7, is DTGVSQNPRHKITKRGQNVTFRCDPISEHNRLYWYRQTLGQGPEFLTYFQNEAQLEKSRLLSDRFSAERPKGSFSTLEIQRTEQGDSAMYLCATTVWSSSYEQYFGPGTRLTVT.

This clone was seen a single time. The V and J genes are TRBV28 and TRBJ2-1, with a possible D match to TRBD1 (5 bases). Trimming shortened V by 8 bases and J by 9 bases, and 17 bases separated the two germline ends. The CDR3 totals 13 residues. The germline V gene encodes CDR1 MDHEN and CDR2 SYDVKM. CDR3 nucleotide sequence: TGTGCCAGCGGCCTATCAGGGTATGGTGAGCAGTTCTTC. The encoded protein is CASGLSGYGEQFF.

The chain joins TRBV27 to TRBJ1-6; no firm D call. The CDR3 is made up of 15 amino acids. The germline V gene encodes CDR1 MNHEY and CDR2 SMNVEV (reference sequence). Trimming pared 6 bases from V and 7 bases from J, leaving 16 bases between. For the CDR3, the DNA is TGTGCCAGCAGACCGAACTTCTCCGGCAATTCACCCCTCCACTTT. Translated, it gives CASRPNFSGNSPLHF.

This clone was detected only once. The CDR3 loop reads CASSLGPSDFYEQYF. CDR3 nucleotides: TGTGCCAGCAGCTTAGGGCCTAGCGATTTCTACGAGCAGTACTTC. V is TRBV7-9 and J is TRBJ2-7; TRBD2 is a possible D gene (6 bases). CDR1 and CDR2 (germline): SEHNR, FQNEAQ (reference sequence). V lost 1 base and J lost 3, with 13 bases in between. The CDR3 covers 15 residues. The variable domain in full, completed from reference TRBV7-9 and TRBJ2-7, reads DTGVSQNPRHKITKRGQNVTFRCDPISEHNRLYWYRQTLGQGPEFLTYFQNEAQLEKSRLLSDRFSAERPKGSFSTLEIQRTEQGDSAMYLCASSLGPSDFYEQYFGPGTRLTVT.

This chain links TRBV2 with TRBJ1-1; unclear D gene. Trimming took 3 bases from V and 2 from J, leaving 7 bases between them. The CDR3 covers 13 residues. The germline V gene has CDR1 SNHLY and CDR2 FYNNEI. CDR3 amino acids: CASSEVLNTEAFF. The CDR3 DNA reads as TGTGCCAGCAGTGAGGTCCTAAACACTGAAGCTTTCTTT.

The chain recombines TRBV30 with TRBJ2-5, with TRBD2 matching over 8 bases. Germline-derived CDR1 and CDR2 are GTSNPN and SVGIG (reference sequence). CDR3 size: 13 residues. V shed 7 bases and J 2 bases; nucleotides not matched to a gene: 6. The CDR3 loop reads CASSGSWQETQYF. Written as DNA, the CDR3 is TGTGCCTCCAGCGGGAGTTGGCAAGAGACCCAGTACTTC.

V and J are TRBV6-6 and TRBJ2-4; no clear D. The CDR3 extends over 12 amino acids. V lost 9 bases and J 3 bases, leaving 9 bases between the germline ends. Germline V gives CDR1 MNHNY, CDR2 SVGAGI (reference sequence). CDR3 loop: CASQDLKNIQYF. The CDR3 region has the DNA TGTGCCAGTCAGGACCTCAAAAACATTCAGTACTTC.

V is TRBV30 and J is TRBJ1-4; D call uncertain. Between the trimmed V and J ends, which lost 4 bases and 8 bases, there was a span of 11 bases. CDR3 length equals 12 residues. The V gene's germline CDR1 is GTSNPN and CDR2 SVGIG (reference sequence). Written as DNA, the CDR3 is TGTGCCTGGAATCTCGTGGGGGAAAAACTGTTTTTT. This sequence encodes CAWNLVGEKLFF.

The genes are TRBV7-6 and TRBJ2-1, with D possibly matching TRBD2 (5 bases). The CDR3 has 14 amino acids. Deletions cut 1 base from V and 5 bases from J, with 9 bases between. The germline CDR1 and CDR2 sequences are SGHVS and FNYEAQ. This chain's CDR3 is CASSLVVRDNEQFF. The CDR3 region has the DNA TGTGCCAGCAGCTTAGTGGTGCGGGACAATGAGCAGTTCTTC.

The CDR3 bases are TGTGCCAGCAGCTTAGAATCCTCTGGAAACACCATATATTTT. It translates to CASSLESSGNTIYF. The chain uses TRBV7-2 and TRBJ1-3; the D is unclear. The V gene lost 1 base and the J gene lost 0 bases, with 4 bases spanning the gap. This CDR3 has 14 amino acids. CDR1 and CDR2 (germline): SGHTA, FQGNSA.

This chain links TRBV9 with TRBJ1-4; weak D call: TRBD1 (6 bases). Trimming removed 0 bases from V and 5 bases from J, with 17 bases in between. Germline values: CDR1 SGDLS, CDR2 YYNGEE. This CDR3 spans 17 amino acids. Written as DNA, the CDR3 is TGTGCCAGCAGCGTAGGGGGGGCCCTAAATTCAAATGAAAAACTGTTTTTT. Translation: CASSVGGALNSNEKLFF.

The chain is built from TRBV7-8 and TRBJ2-3; D is undetermined. V lost 4 bases, J lost 5 bases, and 13 bases lay in between. Germline V gene sequence: CDR1 SGHVS, CDR2 FQNEAQ. The CDR3 is 14 residues long. CDR3 sequence: CASSSRVTGDTQYF. The DNA for the CDR3 is TGTGCCAGCAGCTCCCGGGTCACCGGAGATACGCAGTATTTT.

CDR3 protein: CASSPRQGRNYGYTF. CDR3 nucleotides: TGCGCCAGCAGCCCAAGACAGGGCCGTAACTATGGCTACACCTTC. The rearrangement uses TRBV5-1 and TRBJ1-2; 7 nucleotides match TRBD1. In germline, CDR1 is SGHRS, CDR2 YFSETQ. Trimming at V came to 4 bases and at J to 1 base, leaving 7 bases not matched to a gene. This CDR3 has 15 amino acids.

For the CDR3, the DNA is TGTGCCACCCGGGGACAGACCTACGAGCAGTACTTC. Its translation: CATRGQTYEQYF. This chain links TRBV6-5 with TRBJ2-7; 7 positions match TRBD1. The CDR3 runs 12 residues. Germline V gene data show CDR1 as MNHEY and CDR2 as SVGAGI. Trimming cost V 10 bases and J 2 bases; bases outside gene matches: 5.

The chain links TRBV7-3 to TRBJ2-5; D is unresolved. The CDR3 length is 15 residues. The V end lost 3 bases, the J end lost 5 bases, and 16 bases lay between the germline ends. Germline CDR1 is SGHTA and CDR2 is FQGTGA. Here the CDR3 reads CASSFAPGAVETQYF. The CDR3, as DNA: TGTGCCAGCAGCTTTGCCCCAGGTGCCGTGGAGACCCAGTACTTC.